A selection of T cell receptor beta chains follows, all from one sample in a study of OX40 agonist ivuxolimab in advanced cancers. Repertoires were generated with immunoSEQ multiplex PCR, while TCRdb's copy carries only in-frame clones and drops some. The table lists under 80,000 clones, about 88% of them singletons. The specimen comprised CD4+ or CD8+ T cells sorted from blood, sampled in a trial of the OX40 agonist ivuxolimab. These receptors originate from an adult with an advanced solid tumor such as melanoma, head and neck, liver or kidney cancer. The CDR3 runs from the conserved cysteine through the conserved F or W. Fields, in order: J gene, D gene, V gene, clone size, CDR3 length, CDR3 protein, CDR3 DNA. A D gene is named only where the DNA matches it firmly. The size field is filled for only some rows; it gives once, few, many or a size class.

>TRBJ2-5|.|TRBV2|.|14
CASSVEDRVEEQYF
TGTGCCAGCAGTGTGGAGGACAGAGTTGAGGAGCAGTACTTC
>TRBJ2-7|.|TRBV7-5|.|12
CAWASGLFGQYF
TGTGCTTGGGCTAGCGGGCTCTTCGGGCAGTACTTC
>TRBJ2-1|TRBD2|TRBV7-9|once|13
CASSSTGGSGQFF
TGTGCCAGCAGCTCTACTGGCGGGAGTGGGCAGTTCTTC
>TRBJ2-5|.|TRBV23-1|.|16
CASSHPFEGLGETQYF
TGCGCCAGCAGTCACCCGTTTGAGGGGTTGGGAGAGACCCAGTACTTC
>TRBJ1-5|.|TRBV7-9|.|14
CASSLASSNQPQHF
TGTGCCAGCAGCTTAGCGAGCAGCAATCAGCCCCAGCATTTT
>TRBJ2-3|TRBD2|TRBV29-1|once|15
CSVGPREGDTDTQYF
TGCAGCGTTGGTCCACGGGAGGGGGACACAGATACGCAGTATTTT
>TRBJ1-1|.|TRBV5-1|.|16
CASSKLDPGGNTEAFF
TGCGCCAGCAGCAAATTGGACCCAGGAGGGAACACTGAAGCTTTCTTT
>TRBJ1-1|TRBD1|TRBV19|.|15
CASSDQQGVNTEAFF
TGTGCCAGTAGTGATCAACAGGGGGTGAACACTGAAGCTTTCTTT
>TRBJ1-1|.|TRBV5-1|.|14
CASSLGDMNTEAFF
TGCGCCAGCAGCTTGGGGGACATGAACACTGAAGCTTTCTTT
>TRBJ1-2|.|TRBV28|once|13
CASSTGWVFGYTF
TGTGCCAGCAGTACAGGGTGGGTCTTTGGCTACACCTTC
>TRBJ2-1|.|TRBV11-2|.|12
CASSPDYHEQFF
TGTGCCAGCAGCCCGGACTACCATGAGCAGTTCTTC
>TRBJ2-7|.|TRBV11-2|medium-sized|14
CASSLGQNSYEQYF
TGTGCCAGCAGCTTAGGGCAGAACTCCTACGAGCAGTACTTC
>TRBJ2-2|TRBD1|TRBV7-2|once|16
CASSRRQGFIPGELFF
TGTGCCAGCAGCCGTCGACAGGGGTTTATTCCCGGGGAGCTGTTTTTT
>TRBJ2-1|TRBD2|TRBV9|.|15
CASSVAVRGDNEQFF
TGTGCCAGCAGCGTAGCTGTCCGGGGGGACAATGAGCAGTTCTTC
>TRBJ1-1|.|TRBV10-3|.|13
CAIRDPRVGEAFF
TGTGCCATCAGGGACCCCCGGGTAGGTGAAGCTTTCTTT
>TRBJ2-3|.|TRBV13|.|14
CASSSLYRADTQYF
TGTGCCAGCAGCTCATTATACAGGGCGGATACGCAGTATTTT
>TRBJ2-3|TRBD2|TRBV19|.|16
CASNHPSGRGTDTQYF
TGTGCCAGTAACCACCCTAGCGGGAGAGGCACAGATACGCAGTATTTT
>TRBJ2-3|.|TRBV29-1|.|12
CSVMSSTDTQYF
TGCAGCGTTATGTCTAGCACAGATACGCAGTATTTT
>TRBJ2-2|.|TRBV7-9|.|14
CASNEGPRDGELFF
TGTGCCAGCAACGAAGGACCAAGGGACGGGGAGCTGTTTTTT
>TRBJ2-7|TRBD2|TRBV10-3|.|14
CAISAGTSGYEQYF
TGTGCCATCAGTGCTGGGACTAGCGGCTACGAGCAGTACTTC
>TRBJ2-2|.|TRBV9|.|15
CASSSRGGNTGELFF
TGTGCCAGCAGCTCGCGGGGCGGTAACACCGGGGAGCTGTTTTTT
>TRBJ2-2|TRBD2|TRBV5-6|.|16
CASSLRREAWGGELFF
TGTGCCAGCAGCTTGCGTCGGGAGGCCTGGGGCGGGGAGCTGTTTTTT
>TRBJ1-1|.|TRBV4-1|.|16
CASSQDHRTMNTEAFF
TGCGCCAGCAGCCAAGATCATAGGACAATGAACACTGAAGCTTTCTTT
>TRBJ2-1|TRBD2|TRBV5-4|.|18
CASSLMRAGGPSYNEQFF
TGTGCCAGCAGCTTGATGAGGGCGGGAGGCCCCTCCTACAATGAGCAGTTCTTC
>TRBJ1-6|.|TRBV7-9|.|14
CASSLAAPEGPLHF
TGTGCCAGCAGCTTAGCGGCTCCTGAGGGGCCCCTCCACTTT
>TRBJ2-7|.|TRBV28|.|13
CASRETGRGEQYF
TGTGCCAGCAGGGAGACAGGGAGGGGCGAGCAGTACTTC
>TRBJ1-5|.|TRBV28|.|12
CASSLRFQPQHF
TGCGCCAGCAGTTTGAGGTTTCAGCCCCAGCATTTT
>TRBJ1-1|.|TRBV5-6|.|15
CASSLVQGAYTEAFF
TGTGCCAGCAGCTTGGTTCAGGGTGCCTACACTGAAGCTTTCTTT
>TRBJ1-5|.|TRBV10-1|few|15
CASRSQDKRNQPQHF
TGCGCCAGCAGGAGCCAGGACAAACGCAATCAGCCCCAGCATTTT
>TRBJ1-2|.|TRBV6-5|.|12
CASSPSRGGYTF
TGTGCCAGCAGCCCCAGCAGGGGCGGCTACACCTTC
>TRBJ1-1|.|TRBV6-5|.|14
CASSYGGRNTEAFF
TGTGCCAGCAGTTACGGGGGGCGGAACACTGAAGCTTTCTTT
>TRBJ2-2|.|TRBV19|.|15
CASTPYRSNTGELFF
TGTGCCAGTACCCCCTACAGGTCGAACACCGGGGAGCTGTTTTTT
>TRBJ2-2|.|TRBV15|.|13
CASRYSPAGELFF
TGTGCCTCCCGTTACAGCCCCGCCGGGGAGCTGTTTTTT
>TRBJ1-1|.|TRBV2|.|14
CASRLAYMNTEAFF
TGTGCCAGCAGGTTGGCGTACATGAACACTGAAGCTTTCTTT
>TRBJ1-2|.|TRBV11-2|few|13
CASSLDRGGGYTF
TGTGCCAGCAGCTTAGATAGGGGTGGTGGCTACACCTTC
>TRBJ2-7|.|TRBV7-2|.|14
CASSLVAGSYEQYF
TGTGCCAGCAGCTTAGTGGCGGGATCCTACGAGCAGTACTTC
>TRBJ1-5|TRBD1|TRBV5-1|.|15
CASSFTGGQNQPQHF
TGCGCCAGCAGCTTTACAGGGGGGCAAAATCAGCCCCAGCATTTT
>TRBJ1-3|.|TRBV11-2|.|15
CASSPRAGEGNTIYF
TGTGCCAGCAGCCCCCGAGCAGGGGAAGGAAACACCATATATTTT
>TRBJ2-3|TRBD1|TRBV5-1|once|17
CASSSGPGTGDTDTQYF
TGCGCCAGCAGCTCCGGGCCGGGGACAGGGGACACAGATACGCAGTATTTT
>TRBJ1-5|TRBD1|TRBV28|.|17
CASSPSGQGWRNQPQHF
TGTGCCAGCAGTCCTTCCGGACAGGGCTGGCGCAATCAGCCCCAGCATTTT
>TRBJ1-5|.|TRBV5-5|.|13
CASSLGIGQPQHF
TGTGCCAGCAGCTTGGGGATTGGTCAGCCCCAGCATTTT
>TRBJ2-5|TRBD2|TRBV10-3|.|15
CAISPTSGGQETQYF
TGTGCCATCAGTCCCACTAGCGGGGGGCAAGAGACCCAGTACTTC
>TRBJ1-1|.|TRBV5-1|.|15
CASSLSGSMNTEAFF
TGCGCCAGCAGCTTGTCGGGCAGTATGAACACTGAAGCTTTCTTT
>TRBJ2-2|.|TRBV2|once|14
CASCRQMNTGELFF
TGTGCCAGCTGTCGACAAATGAACACCGGGGAGCTGTTTTTT
>TRBJ2-4|TRBD1|TRBV2|.|12
CASDRAGNIQYF
TGTGCCAGCGACAGGGCGGGAAACATTCAGTACTTC
>TRBJ2-7|.|TRBV11-2|.|17
CASSLDHVSPVVHEQYF
TGTGCCAGCAGCTTAGACCACGTTTCACCCGTTGTACACGAGCAGTACTTC
>TRBJ2-1|TRBD2|TRBV7-3|.|16
CASSTTRGDPYNEQFF
TGTGCCAGCAGCACGACCCGGGGGGATCCCTACAATGAGCAGTTCTTC
>TRBJ2-7|.|TRBV5-5|.|13
CASSLGPSNEQYF
TGTGCCAGCAGCTTGGGCCCTAGTAACGAGCAGTACTTC